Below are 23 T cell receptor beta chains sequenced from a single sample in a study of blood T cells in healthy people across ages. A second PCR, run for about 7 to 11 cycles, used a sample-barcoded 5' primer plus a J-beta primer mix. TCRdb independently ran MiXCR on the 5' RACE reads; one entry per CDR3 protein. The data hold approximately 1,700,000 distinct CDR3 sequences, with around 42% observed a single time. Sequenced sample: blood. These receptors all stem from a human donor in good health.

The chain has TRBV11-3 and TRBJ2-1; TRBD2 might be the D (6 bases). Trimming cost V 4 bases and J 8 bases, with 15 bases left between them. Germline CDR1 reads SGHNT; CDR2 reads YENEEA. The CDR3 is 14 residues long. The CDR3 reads CASSSPVVADEQFF. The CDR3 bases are TGTGCCAGCAGCTCCCCCGTGGTAGCGGATGAGCAGTTCTTC.

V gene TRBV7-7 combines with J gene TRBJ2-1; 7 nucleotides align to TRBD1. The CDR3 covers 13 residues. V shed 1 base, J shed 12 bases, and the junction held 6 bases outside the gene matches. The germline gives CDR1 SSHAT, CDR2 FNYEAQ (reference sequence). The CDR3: CASSLDTGETQFF. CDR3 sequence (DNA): TGTGCCAGCAGCTTAGACACAGGGGAAACGCAGTTCTTC.

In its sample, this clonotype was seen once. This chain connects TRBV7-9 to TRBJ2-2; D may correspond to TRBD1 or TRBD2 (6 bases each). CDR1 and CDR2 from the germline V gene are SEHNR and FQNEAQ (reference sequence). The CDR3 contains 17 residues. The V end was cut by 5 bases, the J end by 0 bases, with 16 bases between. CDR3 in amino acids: CASSPRGDTANTGELFF. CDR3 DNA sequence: TGTGCCAGCAGCCCAAGGGGGGACACGGCGAACACCGGGGAGCTGTTTTTT.

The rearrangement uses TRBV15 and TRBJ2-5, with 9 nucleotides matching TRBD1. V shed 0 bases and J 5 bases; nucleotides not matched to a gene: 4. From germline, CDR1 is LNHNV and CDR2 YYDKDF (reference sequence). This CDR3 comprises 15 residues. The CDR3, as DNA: TGTGCCACCAGCAGAGAGGGACAGGGAGGGGAGACCCAGTACTTC. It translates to CATSREGQGGETQYF.

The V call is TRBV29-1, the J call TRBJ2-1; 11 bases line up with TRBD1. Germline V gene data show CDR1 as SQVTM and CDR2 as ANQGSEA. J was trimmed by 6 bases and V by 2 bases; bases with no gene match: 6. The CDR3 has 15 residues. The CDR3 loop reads CSVETGQGGCNEQFF. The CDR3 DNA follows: TGCAGCGTTGAAACGGGACAGGGGGGTTGCAATGAGCAGTTCTTC.

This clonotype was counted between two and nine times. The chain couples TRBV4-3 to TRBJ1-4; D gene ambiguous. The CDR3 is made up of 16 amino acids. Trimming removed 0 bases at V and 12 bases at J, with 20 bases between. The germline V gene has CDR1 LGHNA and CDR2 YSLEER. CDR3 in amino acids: CASSQEQPPPERELFF. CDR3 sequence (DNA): TGCGCCAGCAGCCAAGAGCAACCCCCTCCGGAGAGGGAACTGTTTTTT.

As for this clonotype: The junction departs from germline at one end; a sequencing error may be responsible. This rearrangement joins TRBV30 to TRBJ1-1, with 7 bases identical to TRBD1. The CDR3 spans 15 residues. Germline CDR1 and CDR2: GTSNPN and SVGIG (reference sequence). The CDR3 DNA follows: TGTGCCTGGGGTGTACTGGGACAGCGGAACACTGAAGCTTTCTTT. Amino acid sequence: CAWGVLGQRNTEAFF.

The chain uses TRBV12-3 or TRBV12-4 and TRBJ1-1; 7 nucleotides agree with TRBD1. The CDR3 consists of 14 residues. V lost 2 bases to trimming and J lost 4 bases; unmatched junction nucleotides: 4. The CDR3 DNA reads TGTGCCAGCAGTTTAACAGGGGTAATCACTGAAGCTTTCTTT. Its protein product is CASSLTGVITEAFF.

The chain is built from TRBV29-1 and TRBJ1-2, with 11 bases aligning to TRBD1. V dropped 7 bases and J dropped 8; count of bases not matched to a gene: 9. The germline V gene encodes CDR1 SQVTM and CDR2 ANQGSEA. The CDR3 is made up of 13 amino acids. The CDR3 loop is CSDVRTGGSGYTF. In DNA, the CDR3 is TGCAGCGATGTAAGGACAGGGGGCTCGGGCTACACCTTC.

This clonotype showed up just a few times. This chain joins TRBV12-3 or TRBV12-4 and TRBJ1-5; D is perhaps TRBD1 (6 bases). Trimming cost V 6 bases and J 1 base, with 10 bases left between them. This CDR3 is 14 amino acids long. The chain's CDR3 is CASRPQGSNQPQHF. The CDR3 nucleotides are TGTGCCAGCAGACCGCAGGGGAGCAATCAGCCCCAGCATTTT.

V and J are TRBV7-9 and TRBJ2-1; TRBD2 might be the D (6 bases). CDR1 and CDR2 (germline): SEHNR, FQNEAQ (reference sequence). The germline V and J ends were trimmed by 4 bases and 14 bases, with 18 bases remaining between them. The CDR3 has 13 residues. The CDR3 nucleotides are TGTGCCAGCAGCTCATCATCCCGGGACTTTGAGTTCTTC. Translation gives CASSSSSRDFEFF.

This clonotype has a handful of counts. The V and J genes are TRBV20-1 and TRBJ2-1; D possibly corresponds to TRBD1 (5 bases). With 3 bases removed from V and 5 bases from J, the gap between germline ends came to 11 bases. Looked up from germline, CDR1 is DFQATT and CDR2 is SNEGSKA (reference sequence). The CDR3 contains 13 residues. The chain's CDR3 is CSASDSYNNEQFF. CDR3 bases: TGCAGTGCTAGCGACAGCTACAACAATGAGCAGTTCTTC.

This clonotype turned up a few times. The CDR3 protein is CASSVDPRDDSPLHF. The CDR3 nucleotides read TGTGCCAGCAGCGTAGACCCCAGGGATGATTCACCCCTCCACTTT. The rearrangement links TRBV9 to TRBJ1-6; TRBD1 might be the D (5 bases). V dropped 0 bases and J dropped 8 bases, with 12 bases sitting between them. The CDR3 sequence is 15 residues long. Germline V gene lookup returns CDR1 SGDLS and CDR2 YYNGEE.

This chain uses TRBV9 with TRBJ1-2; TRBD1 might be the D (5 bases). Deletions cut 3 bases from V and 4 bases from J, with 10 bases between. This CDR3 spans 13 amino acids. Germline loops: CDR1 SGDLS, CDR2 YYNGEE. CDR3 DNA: TGTGCCAGCAGCGGATGGGACCCCTATGGCTACACCTTC. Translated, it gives CASSGWDPYGYTF. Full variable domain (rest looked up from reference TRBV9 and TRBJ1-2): DSGVTQTPKHLITATGQRVTLRCSPRSGDLSVYWYQQSLDQGLQFLIQYYNGEERAKGNILERFSAQQFPDLHSELNLSSLELGDSALYFCASSGWDPYGYTFGSGTRLTVV.

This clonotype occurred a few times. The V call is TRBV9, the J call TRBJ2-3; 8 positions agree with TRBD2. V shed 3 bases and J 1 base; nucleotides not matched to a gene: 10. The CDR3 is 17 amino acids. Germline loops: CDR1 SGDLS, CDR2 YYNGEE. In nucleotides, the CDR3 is TGTGCCAGCAGCGCTTACAACCAAGCGGGGGGCACAGATACGCAGTATTTT. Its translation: CASSAYNQAGGTDTQYF. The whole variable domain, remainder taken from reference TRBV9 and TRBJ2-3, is DSGVTQTPKHLITATGQRVTLRCSPRSGDLSVYWYQQSLDQGLQFLIQYYNGEERAKGNILERFSAQQFPDLHSELNLSSLELGDSALYFCASSAYNQAGGTDTQYFGPGTRLTVL.

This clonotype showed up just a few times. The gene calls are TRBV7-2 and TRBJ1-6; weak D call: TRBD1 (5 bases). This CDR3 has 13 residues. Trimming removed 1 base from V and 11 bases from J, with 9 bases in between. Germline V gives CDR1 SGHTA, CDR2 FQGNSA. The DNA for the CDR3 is TGTGCCAGCAGCTTAGTAGGGGAAACACCCCTCCACTTT. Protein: CASSLVGETPLHF.

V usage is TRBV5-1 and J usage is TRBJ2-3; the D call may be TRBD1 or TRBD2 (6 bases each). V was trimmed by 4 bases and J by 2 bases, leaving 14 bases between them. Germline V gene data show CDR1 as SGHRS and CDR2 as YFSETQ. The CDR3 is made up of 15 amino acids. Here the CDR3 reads CASSPDGGHTDTQYF. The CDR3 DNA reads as TGCGCCAGCAGCCCAGACGGGGGCCACACAGATACGCAGTATTTT.

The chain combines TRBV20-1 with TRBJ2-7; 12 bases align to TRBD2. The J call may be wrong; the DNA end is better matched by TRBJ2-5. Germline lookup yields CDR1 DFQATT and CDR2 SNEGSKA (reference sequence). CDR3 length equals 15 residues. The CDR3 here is CSAGASGGAGETQYF. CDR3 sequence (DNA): TGCAGTGCTGGGGCTAGCGGGGGGGCTGGGGAGACCCAGTACTTC.

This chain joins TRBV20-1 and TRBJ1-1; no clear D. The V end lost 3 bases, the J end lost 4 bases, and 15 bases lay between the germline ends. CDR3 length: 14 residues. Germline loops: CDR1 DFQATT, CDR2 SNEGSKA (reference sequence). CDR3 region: CSASFEDRSTEAFF. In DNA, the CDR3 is TGCAGTGCTAGTTTCGAGGACCGAAGCACTGAAGCTTTCTTT.

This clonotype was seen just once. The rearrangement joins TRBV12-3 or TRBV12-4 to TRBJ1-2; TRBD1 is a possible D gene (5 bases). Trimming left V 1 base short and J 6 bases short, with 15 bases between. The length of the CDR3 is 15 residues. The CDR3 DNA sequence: TGTGCCAGCAGTTTAGTGGCCCCCGGGACCCATGGCTACACCTTC. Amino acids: CASSLVAPGTHGYTF.

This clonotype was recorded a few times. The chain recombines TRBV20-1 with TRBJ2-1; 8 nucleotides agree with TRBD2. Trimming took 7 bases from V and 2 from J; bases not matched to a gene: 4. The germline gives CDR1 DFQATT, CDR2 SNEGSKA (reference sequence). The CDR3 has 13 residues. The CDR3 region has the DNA TGCAGTGGAGAGCGGGGGACCTACAATGAGCAGTTCTTC. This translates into CSGERGTYNEQFF.

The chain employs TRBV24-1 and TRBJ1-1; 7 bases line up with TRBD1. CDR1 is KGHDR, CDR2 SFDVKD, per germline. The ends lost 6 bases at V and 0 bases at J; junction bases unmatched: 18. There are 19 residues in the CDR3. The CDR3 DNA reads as TGTGCCACCAGTAATCGTTTCCGGGACAGAGTTTTCGTGAACACTGAAGCTTTCTTT. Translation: CATSNRFRDRVFVNTEAFF.

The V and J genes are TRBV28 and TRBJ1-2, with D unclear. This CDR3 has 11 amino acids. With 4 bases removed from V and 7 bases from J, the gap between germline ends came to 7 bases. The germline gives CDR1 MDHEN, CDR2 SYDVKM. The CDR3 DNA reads TGTGCCAGCAGTTCTCCCGGTGGCTACACCTTC. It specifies CASSSPGGYTF.